The 30 T cell receptor beta chains listed next were all sequenced from one sample in a study of identical twins. TCRdb fed the 5' RACE reads into MiXCR, producing one record per CDR3 protein. The table has 1.5 million to 2 million distinct CDR3 sequences, around 33% seen once. Sequenced sample: cord blood. The source of these receptors is a newborn girl in good health.

DNA for the CDR3: TGCGCCAGCAGTGACACCTATGACAGGTGCAATCAGCCCCAGCATTTT. Translating gives CASSDTYDRCNQPQHF. The rearrangement links TRBV10-1 to TRBJ1-5, with a weak D call TRBD1 (6 bases). The V end lost 3 bases, the J end lost 2 bases, and 14 bases lay between the germline ends. Germline CDR1 reads WNHNN; CDR2 reads SYGVQD (reference sequence). CDR3 length: 16 residues.

This clonotype was seen a handful of times. The chain recombines TRBV27 with TRBJ2-5, with TRBD2 matching 11 bases. Germline CDR1 reads MNHEY; CDR2 reads SMNVEV (reference sequence). The CDR3 spans 15 residues. With V trimmed by 5 bases and J by 3 bases, 5 bases remained unmatched. In DNA, the CDR3 is TGTGCCAGCAGTAGAGGGACTAGCGGCAAAGAGACCCAGTACTTC. Its protein product is CASSRGTSGKETQYF.

This rearrangement joins TRBV11-2 to TRBJ2-3; 7 bases match TRBD2. Germline V gene data show CDR1 as SGHAT and CDR2 as FQNNGV. V was clipped by 5 bases and J by 0 bases; unmatched bases: 8. The CDR3 length is 16 residues. In nucleotides, the CDR3 is TGTGCCAGCAGCCACCCCCAGCGGGGTAGCACAGATACGCAGTATTTT. It translates to CASSHPQRGSTDTQYF.

V gene TRBV27 combines with J gene TRBJ2-7; D is unresolved. The CDR3 contains 16 residues. Looked up from germline, CDR1 is MNHEY and CDR2 is SMNVEV (reference sequence). V was trimmed by 5 bases and J by 2 bases, leaving 19 bases between them. The CDR3 loop is CASSPNGRSDPYEQYF. The CDR3 bases are TGTGCCAGCAGTCCTAACGGTAGATCGGACCCCTACGAGCAGTACTTC.

The V gene is TRBV25-1, the J gene TRBJ1-2; the D gene is possibly TRBD1 (5 bases). This CDR3 has 18 amino acids. V lost 0 bases and J lost 0, with 17 bases in between. Germline CDR1 reads MGHDK; CDR2 reads SYGVNS. CDR3 in DNA: TGTGCCAGCAGTGAATATATTAACAGGATCAAGGCTAACTATGGCTACACCTTC. Translating it yields CASSEYINRIKANYGYTF.

The chain links TRBV6-2 or TRBV6-3 to TRBJ2-3, with D uncertain. The germline gives CDR1 MNHEY, CDR2 SVGEGT. The V and J ends lost 7 bases and 4 bases respectively, with 9 bases between them. There are 12 residues in the CDR3. In nucleotides, the CDR3 is TGTGCCAGCAACACCCGGTCAGATACGCAGTATTTT. Amino acids: CASNTRSDTQYF.

This clonotype appeared a few times. The chain recombines TRBV28 with TRBJ2-6; 8 bases map to TRBD2. Germline CDR1 MDHEN, CDR2 SYDVKM. The CDR3 contains 17 residues. The ends lost 5 bases at V and 0 bases at J; junction bases unmatched: 6. The CDR3 nucleotides read TGTGCCAGCAGTACACTAGCGGTTTACTCTGGGGCCAACGTCCTGACTTTC. It translates to CASSTLAVYSGANVLTF.

A few counts support this clonotype. The J gene is TRBJ1-2, the V gene TRBV2; D is ambiguous. The CDR3 runs 13 residues. Germline values: CDR1 SNHLY, CDR2 FYNNEI. V lost 7 bases, J lost 5 bases, and 14 bases lay in between. CDR3 in DNA: TGTGCCAGCAATTCACATGCACTTTATGGCTACACCTTC. The encoded protein is CASNSHALYGYTF. Combining the CDR3 with reference TRBV2 and TRBJ1-2 gives the whole variable domain EPEVTQTPSHQVTQMGQEVILRCVPISNHLYFYWYRQILGQKVEFLVSFYNNEISEKSEIFDDQFSVERPDGSNFTLKIRSTKLEDSAMYFCASNSHALYGYTFGSGTRLTVV.

This clonotype came up many times. V is TRBV10-2 and J is TRBJ2-4, with D maybe TRBD2 (6 bases). The CDR3 spans 15 residues. Germline CDR1 and CDR2: WSHSY and SAAADI. V was cut by 2 bases and J by 1 base, with 9 bases left in between. The CDR3 DNA sequence: TGCGCCAGCAGTGAGGGGCTAGCGGCCAAAAACATTCAGTACTTC. Translating it yields CASSEGLAAKNIQYF.

This clonotype was seen only a few times. The V gene is TRBV25-1, the J gene TRBJ2-4; possible D gene TRBD2, 6 bases. Judging by the DNA end, TRBJ2-5 fits better; the J call may be wrong. From germline, CDR1 is MGHDK and CDR2 SYGVNS. This CDR3 comprises 15 residues. The CDR3 protein is CASSESGEWAETQYF. The CDR3 DNA follows: TGTGCCAGCAGTGAATCGGGAGAATGGGCGGAGACCCAGTACTTC.

This clonotype was counted a few times. The V call is TRBV12-3 or TRBV12-4, the J call TRBJ2-5, with 8 bases that match TRBD1. This CDR3 has 15 amino acids. Germline trimming cut 5 bases from V and 5 bases from J; bases unmatched to any gene: 10. As DNA, the CDR3 is TGTGCCAGCAGTCCAGGACAGGGATTGAGGGAGACCCAGTACTTC. Protein product: CASSPGQGLRETQYF.

CDR3 bases: TGCGCCAGCAGCCAACTTCACACCGTAGCCAAAAACATTCAGTACTTC. Translating it yields CASSQLHTVAKNIQYF. The V call is TRBV4-1, the J call TRBJ2-4, with D hard to call. The CDR3 runs 16 residues. Germline V gene sequence: CDR1 MGHRA, CDR2 YSYEKL. V was cut by 2 bases and J by 0 bases, with 11 bases left in between.

The genes are TRBV27 and TRBJ1-2; weak D call: TRBD1 (6 bases). This CDR3 has 15 residues. The germline gives CDR1 MNHEY, CDR2 SMNVEV (reference sequence). Trimming cost V 5 bases and J 5 bases, with 18 bases left between them. Here the CDR3 DNA reads TGTGCCAGCAGTATGACAGGTCTGGATCCTTATGGCTACACCTTC. Residues: CASSMTGLDPYGYTF.

V and J are TRBV20-1 and TRBJ2-1, with D possibly TRBD1 on 6 matching bases. CDR1 is DFQATT and CDR2 is SNEGSKA in the germline V gene (reference sequence). Trimming took off 6 bases at V and 4 bases at J, with 16 bases between the two ends. This CDR3 has 14 residues. CDR3 in amino acids: CSAKSGHRYNEQFF. CDR3 DNA sequence: TGCAGTGCCAAGTCGGGACATCGGTACAATGAGCAGTTCTTC.

On this clonotype itself: A much larger clone differs from this one at a single base, so this may be a read error. The chain has TRBV12-3 or TRBV12-4 and TRBJ1-2; D uncertain. The CDR3 loop spans 14 amino acids. The V end lost 2 bases, the J end lost 3 bases, and 10 bases lay between the germline ends. CDR3 loop: CASSLTQGYYGYTF. CDR3 DNA: TGTGCCAGCAGTTTAACGCAAGGATACTATGGCTACACCTTC.

The V and J genes are TRBV7-2 and TRBJ2-3, with D hard to call. This CDR3 has 14 amino acids. V was shortened by 3 bases and J by 6 bases, with 13 bases between the two germline ends. CDR1 is SGHTA and CDR2 is FQGNSA in the germline V gene. CDR3 amino acids: CASSFPAMRDTQYF. The DNA of the CDR3 is TGTGCCAGCAGCTTCCCCGCTATGCGGGATACGCAGTATTTT.

The chain uses TRBV12-3 or TRBV12-4 and TRBJ1-5; tentatively, D is TRBD1 (5 bases). Trimming took off 6 bases at V and 6 bases at J, with 21 bases between the two ends. This CDR3 has 16 residues. CDR3 coding DNA: TGTGCCAGCAGGTCAGGAAGCCGGGCGGGGGGTCAGCCCCAGCATTTT. This sequence encodes CASRSGSRAGGQPQHF.

V gene TRBV20-1 combines with J gene TRBJ2-1, with D possibly matching TRBD2 (6 bases). V lost 0 bases and J lost 8, with 14 bases in between. CDR3 length equals 14 residues. CDR1 is DFQATT, CDR2 SNEGSKA, per germline (reference sequence). The CDR3 protein is CSARDKAGFDEQFF. CDR3 coding DNA: TGCAGTGCTAGAGATAAGGCGGGATTTGATGAGCAGTTCTTC.

The chain is built from TRBV20-1 and TRBJ2-7, with D uncertain. The CDR3 contains 13 residues. Germline V lookup: CDR1 DFQATT, CDR2 SNEGSKA (reference sequence). Trimming left V 1 base short and J 7 bases short, with 14 bases between. CDR3 residues: CSARGPSPGEQYF. The CDR3 DNA reads TGCAGTGCTAGAGGCCCAAGCCCGGGTGAGCAGTACTTC.

Only a few counts were recorded for this clonotype. This chain's CDR3 is CASSSSSAARQFF. The CDR3 bases are TGTGCCAGCAGCTCTTCTAGCGCCGCACGGCAGTTCTTC. The chain has TRBV7-9 and TRBJ2-1, with D possibly matching TRBD2 (6 bases). The CDR3 runs to 13 residues. Germline V CDR1 and CDR2: SEHNR, FQNEAQ (reference sequence). Trimming left V 4 bases short and J 12 bases short, with 16 bases between.

This clonotype appeared a few times. This chain links TRBV7-2 with TRBJ2-5, with TRBD2 as a possible D gene (5 bases). Trimming removed 1 base at V and 5 bases at J, with 14 bases between. CDR3 length equals 15 residues. Germline values: CDR1 SGHTA, CDR2 FQGNSA. The CDR3, as DNA: TGTGCCAGCAGCTTAGTGGTAACTAGATGGGAGACCCAGTACTTC. This sequence encodes CASSLVVTRWETQYF.

This clonotype appeared a few times. The chain carries TRBV4-2 and TRBJ2-3; D is perhaps TRBD2 (5 bases). The CDR3 is made up of 15 amino acids. Germline-derived CDR1 and CDR2 are LGHNA and YNFKEQ. Deletions cut 0 bases from V and 4 bases from J, with 11 bases between. The CDR3 sequence is CASSQDLAVSDTQYF. In DNA form, the CDR3 reads TGTGCCAGCAGCCAAGATCTAGCAGTCTCAGATACGCAGTATTTT.

Only a few counts were recorded for this clonotype. The V call is TRBV9, the J call TRBJ2-5; D possibly corresponds to TRBD2 (6 bases). The CDR3 spans 15 residues. Trimming removed 6 bases at V and 1 base at J, with 16 bases between. The germline gives CDR1 SGDLS, CDR2 YYNGEE. Here the CDR3 DNA reads TGTGCCAGCACCCCGTACGGGAGTACCCAAGAGACCCAGTACTTC. It codes for CASTPYGSTQETQYF. The variable domain in full, completed from reference TRBV9 and TRBJ2-5, reads DSGVTQTPKHLITATGQRVTLRCSPRSGDLSVYWYQQSLDQGLQFLIQYYNGEERAKGNILERFSAQQFPDLHSELNLSSLELGDSALYFCASTPYGSTQETQYFGPGTRLLVL.

The V call is TRBV24-1, the J call TRBJ2-5, with 8 positions matching TRBD2. V dropped 5 bases and J dropped 3; count of bases not matched to a gene: 10. The CDR3 has 16 amino acids. Per the germline V gene, CDR1 is KGHDR and CDR2 is SFDVKD. In DNA form, the CDR3 reads TGTGCCACCAGTGCCGGGGGGGCCGACCTAGAAGAGACCCAGTACTTC. Encoded protein: CATSAGGADLEETQYF.

The chain has TRBV7-9 and TRBJ2-5, with D perhaps TRBD1 (5 bases). Germline V lookup: CDR1 SEHNR, CDR2 FQNEAQ (reference sequence). The CDR3 runs to 13 residues. V lost 4 bases to trimming and J lost 3 bases, with 9 bases between them. This CDR3 is CASSWAGKETQYF. CDR3 sequence (DNA): TGTGCCAGCAGCTGGGCAGGGAAAGAGACCCAGTACTTC.

The sample holds a few counts of this clonotype. The chain has TRBV27 and TRBJ2-7; 10 positions agree with TRBD2. The trim removed 5 bases at V and 3 bases at J, leaving 4 bases unmatched. Germline CDR1 is MNHEY and CDR2 is SMNVEV (reference sequence). CDR3 length: 14 residues. The CDR3: CASSLAGEIYEQYF. The CDR3 DNA reads as TGTGCCAGCAGTCTAGCGGGAGAAATCTACGAGCAGTACTTC.

This clonotype was counted a few times. The genes are TRBV20-1 and TRBJ2-3; TRBD2 matches 10 bases. Germline assignment: CDR1 DFQATT and CDR2 SNEGSKA (reference sequence). This CDR3 has 15 amino acids. The junction had 3 bases not matched to a gene; V was cut back by 1 base and J by 2 bases. The CDR3 spells CSARGTSGPTDTQYF. Written as DNA, the CDR3 is TGCAGTGCTAGAGGGACTAGCGGCCCCACAGATACGCAGTATTTT.

The chain employs TRBV27 and TRBJ2-1; 7 bases map to TRBD2. V shed 1 base and J 2 bases; nucleotides not matched to a gene: 5. The CDR3 runs to 16 residues. Germline V CDR1 and CDR2: MNHEY, SMNVEV (reference sequence). The CDR3 sequence: CASSLYGLGAYNEQFF. DNA for the CDR3: TGTGCCAGCAGTTTATACGGACTAGGCGCCTACAATGAGCAGTTCTTC.

This clonotype was found a few times. The chain employs TRBV7-9 and TRBJ1-1; 8 bases fit TRBD1. CDR1 is SEHNR, CDR2 FQNEAQ, per germline (reference sequence). This CDR3 has 15 residues. V gave up 3 bases and J gave up 5 bases; unmatched junction bases: 8. The CDR3 sequence: CASSFGQGRGTEAFF. The DNA of the CDR3 is TGTGCCAGCAGCTTTGGACAGGGAAGGGGGACTGAAGCTTTCTTT. The full variable domain, its missing parts supplied by reference TRBV7-9 and TRBJ1-1, is DTGVSQNPRHKITKRGQNVTFRCDPISEHNRLYWYRQTLGQGPEFLTYFQNEAQLEKSRLLSDRFSAERPKGSFSTLEIQRTEQGDSAMYLCASSFGQGRGTEAFFGQGTRLTVV.

The sample holds a few counts of this clonotype. The V and J genes are TRBV6-1 and TRBJ1-2; D gene unclear. With 5 bases removed from V and 2 bases from J, the gap between germline ends came to 21 bases. The CDR3 contains 17 residues. Looked up from germline, CDR1 is MNHNS and CDR2 is SASEGT. As DNA, the CDR3 is TGTGCCAGCAGTAAAGGGAGGGTAGGCGATAGAAACTATGGCTACACCTTC. Translation: CASSKGRVGDRNYGYTF.